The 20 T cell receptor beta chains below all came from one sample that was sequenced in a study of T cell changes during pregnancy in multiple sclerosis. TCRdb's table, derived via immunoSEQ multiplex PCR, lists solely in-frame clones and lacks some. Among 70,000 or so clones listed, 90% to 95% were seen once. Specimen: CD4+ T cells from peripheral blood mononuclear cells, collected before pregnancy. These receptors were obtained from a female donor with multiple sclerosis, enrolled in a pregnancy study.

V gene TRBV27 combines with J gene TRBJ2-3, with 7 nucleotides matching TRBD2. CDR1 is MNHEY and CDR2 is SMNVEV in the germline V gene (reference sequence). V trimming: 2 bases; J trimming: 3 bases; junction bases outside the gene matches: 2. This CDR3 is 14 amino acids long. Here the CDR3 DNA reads TGTGCCAGCAGTTTACGCGGGAGAACAGATACGCAGTATTTT. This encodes CASSLRGRTDTQYF.

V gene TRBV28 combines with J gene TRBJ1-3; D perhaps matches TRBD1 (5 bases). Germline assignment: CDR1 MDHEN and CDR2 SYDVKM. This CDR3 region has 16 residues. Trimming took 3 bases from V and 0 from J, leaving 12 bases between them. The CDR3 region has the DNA TGTGCCAGCAGTTTTCAGGGACTAAGCTCTGGAAACACCATATATTTT. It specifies CASSFQGLSSGNTIYF.

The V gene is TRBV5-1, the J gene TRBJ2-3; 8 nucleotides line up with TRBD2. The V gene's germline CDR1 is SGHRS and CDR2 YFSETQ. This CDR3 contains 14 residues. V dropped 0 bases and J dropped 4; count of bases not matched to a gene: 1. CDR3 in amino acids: CASSLASGPDTQYF. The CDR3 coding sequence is TGCGCCAGCAGCTTGGCTAGCGGGCCAGATACGCAGTATTTT.

The CDR3 region has the DNA TGCGCCAGCAGCGGGACAGCAGGTACCGGGGAGCTGTTTTTT. It encodes CASSGTAGTGELFF. This rearrangement joins TRBV5-1 to TRBJ2-2; TRBD1 agrees at 7 bases. The length of the CDR3 is 14 residues. The V gene end was trimmed by 4 bases and the J gene end by 5 bases; junction bases not matched to a gene: 5. Germline CDR1 SGHRS, CDR2 YFSETQ.

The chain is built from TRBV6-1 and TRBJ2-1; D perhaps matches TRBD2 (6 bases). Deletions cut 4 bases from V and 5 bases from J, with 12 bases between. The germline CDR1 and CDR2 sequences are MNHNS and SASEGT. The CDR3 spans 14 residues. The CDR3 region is CASSVLAENNEQFF. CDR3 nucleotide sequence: TGTGCCAGCAGTGTACTAGCAGAGAACAATGAGCAGTTCTTC.

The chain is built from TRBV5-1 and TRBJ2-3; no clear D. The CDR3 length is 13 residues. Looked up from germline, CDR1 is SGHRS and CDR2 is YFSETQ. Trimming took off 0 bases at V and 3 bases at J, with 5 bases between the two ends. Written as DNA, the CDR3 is TGCGCCAGCAGCTTGGTCCCGACAGATACGCAGTATTTT. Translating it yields CASSLVPTDTQYF. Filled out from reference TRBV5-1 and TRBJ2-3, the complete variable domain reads KAGVTQTPRYLIKTRGQQVTLSCSPISGHRSVSWYQQTPGQGLQFLFEYFSETQRNKGNFPGRFSGRQFSNSRSEMNVSTLELGDSALYLCASSLVPTDTQYFGPGTRLTVL.

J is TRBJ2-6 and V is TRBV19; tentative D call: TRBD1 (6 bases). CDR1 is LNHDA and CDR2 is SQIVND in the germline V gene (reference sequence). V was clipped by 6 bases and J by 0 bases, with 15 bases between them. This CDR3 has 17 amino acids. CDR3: CASRTPPGHSGANVLTF. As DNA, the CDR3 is TGTGCCAGTAGGACCCCCCCGGGACACTCTGGGGCCAACGTCCTGACTTTC.

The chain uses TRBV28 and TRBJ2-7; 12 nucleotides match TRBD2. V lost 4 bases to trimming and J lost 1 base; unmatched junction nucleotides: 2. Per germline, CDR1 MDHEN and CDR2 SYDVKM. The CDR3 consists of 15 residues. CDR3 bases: TGTGCCAGCAGTTCTCTAGCGGGAGGGTCCTACGAGCAGTACTTC. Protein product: CASSSLAGGSYEQYF.

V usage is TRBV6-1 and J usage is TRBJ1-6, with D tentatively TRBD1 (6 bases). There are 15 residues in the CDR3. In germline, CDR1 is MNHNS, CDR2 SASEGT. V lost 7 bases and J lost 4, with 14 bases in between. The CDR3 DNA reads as TGTGCCAGCACCCAGGGGACCTCATATAATTCACCCCTCCACTTT. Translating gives CASTQGTSYNSPLHF.

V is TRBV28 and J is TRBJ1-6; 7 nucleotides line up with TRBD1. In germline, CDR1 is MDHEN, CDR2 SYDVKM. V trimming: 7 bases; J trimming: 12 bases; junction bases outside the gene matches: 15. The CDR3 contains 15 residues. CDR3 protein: CASTKPGQSRLPLHF. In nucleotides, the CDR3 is TGTGCCAGCACCAAACCGGGACAGTCTAGGTTACCCCTCCACTTT.

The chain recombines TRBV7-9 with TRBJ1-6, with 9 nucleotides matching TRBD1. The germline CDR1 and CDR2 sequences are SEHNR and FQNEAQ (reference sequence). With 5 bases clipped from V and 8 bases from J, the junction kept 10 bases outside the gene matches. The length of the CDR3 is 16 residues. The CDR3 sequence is CASSPEWDRDYSPLHF. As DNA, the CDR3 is TGTGCCAGCAGCCCTGAATGGGACAGGGACTATTCACCCCTCCACTTT. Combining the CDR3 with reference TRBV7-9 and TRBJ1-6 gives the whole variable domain DTGVSQNPRHKITKRGQNVTFRCDPISEHNRLYWYRQTLGQGPEFLTYFQNEAQLEKSRLLSDRFSAERPKGSFSTLEIQRTEQGDSAMYLCASSPEWDRDYSPLHFGNGTRLTVT.

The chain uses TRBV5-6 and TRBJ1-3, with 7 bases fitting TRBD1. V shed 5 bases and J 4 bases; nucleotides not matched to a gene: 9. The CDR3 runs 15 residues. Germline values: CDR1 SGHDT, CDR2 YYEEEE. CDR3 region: CASRLQGSGGNTIYF. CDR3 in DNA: TGTGCCAGCAGATTACAGGGGTCGGGCGGAAACACCATATATTTT.

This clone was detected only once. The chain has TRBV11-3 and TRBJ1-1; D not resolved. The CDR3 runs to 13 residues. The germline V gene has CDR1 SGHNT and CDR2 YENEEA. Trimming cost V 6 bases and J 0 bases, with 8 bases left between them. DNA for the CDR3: TGTGCCAGCAGACAGAGCCTGAACACTGAAGCTTTCTTT. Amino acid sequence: CASRQSLNTEAFF.

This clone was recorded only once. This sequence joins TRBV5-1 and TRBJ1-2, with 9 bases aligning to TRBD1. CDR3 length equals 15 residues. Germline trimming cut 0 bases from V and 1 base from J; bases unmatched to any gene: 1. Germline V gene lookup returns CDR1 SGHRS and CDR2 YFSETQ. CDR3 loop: CASSLGDRDNYGYTF. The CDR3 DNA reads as TGCGCCAGCAGCTTGGGGGACAGGGATAACTATGGCTACACCTTC.

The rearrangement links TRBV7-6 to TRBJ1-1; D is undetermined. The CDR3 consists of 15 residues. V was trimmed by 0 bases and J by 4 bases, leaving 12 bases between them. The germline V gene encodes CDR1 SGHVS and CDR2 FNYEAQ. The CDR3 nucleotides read TGTGCCAGCAGCTTAGCCGCGGGTCGGCCCACTGAAGCTTTCTTT. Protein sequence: CASSLAAGRPTEAFF.

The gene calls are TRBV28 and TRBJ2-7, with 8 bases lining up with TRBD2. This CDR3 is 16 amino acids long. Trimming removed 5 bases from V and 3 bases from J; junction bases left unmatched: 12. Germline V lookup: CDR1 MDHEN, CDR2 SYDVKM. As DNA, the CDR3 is TGTGCCAGCAGTCCAGGGACTAGAGGAGCTAACTACGAGCAGTACTTC. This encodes CASSPGTRGANYEQYF.

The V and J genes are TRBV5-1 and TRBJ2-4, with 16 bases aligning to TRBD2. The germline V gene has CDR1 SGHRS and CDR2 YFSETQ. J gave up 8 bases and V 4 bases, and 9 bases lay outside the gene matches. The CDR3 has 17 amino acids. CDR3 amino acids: CASSAGTSGRAGDIQYF. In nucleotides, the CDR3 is TGCGCCAGCAGCGCCGGGACTAGCGGGAGGGCCGGGGACATTCAGTACTTC.

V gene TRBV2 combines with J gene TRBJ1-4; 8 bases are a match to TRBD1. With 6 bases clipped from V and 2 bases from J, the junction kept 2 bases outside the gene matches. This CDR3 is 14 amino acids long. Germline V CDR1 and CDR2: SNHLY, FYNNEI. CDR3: CASRQGATNEKLFF. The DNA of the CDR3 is TGTGCCAGCAGGCAGGGGGCGACTAATGAAAAACTGTTTTTT.

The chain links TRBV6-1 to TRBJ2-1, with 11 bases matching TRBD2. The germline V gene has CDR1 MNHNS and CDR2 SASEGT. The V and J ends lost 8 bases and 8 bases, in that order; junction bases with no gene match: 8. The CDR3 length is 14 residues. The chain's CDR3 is CASLAGGTRDEQFF. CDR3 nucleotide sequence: TGTGCCAGCCTAGCGGGAGGCACAAGGGATGAGCAGTTCTTC.

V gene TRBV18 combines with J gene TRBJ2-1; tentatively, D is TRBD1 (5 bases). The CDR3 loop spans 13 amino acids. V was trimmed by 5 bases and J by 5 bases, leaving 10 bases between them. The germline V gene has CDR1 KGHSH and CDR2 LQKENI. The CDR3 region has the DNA TGTGCCAGCTCAGGAAAAGGGGACAATGAGCAGTTCTTC. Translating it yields CASSGKGDNEQFF.